The 20 T cell receptor beta chains reported below all come from one sample, sequenced in a study of monozygotic twins with inflammatory bowel disease. TCRdb reprocessed the 5' RACE reads, keeping one entry per CDR3 protein, no DNA. Its table lists more than 300,000 distinct CDR3 sequences. The sequencing input was blood. Receptor source: a human donor with ulcerative colitis or Crohn's disease, or a healthy co-twin of an affected twin (not recorded which).

V and J are TRBV12-3 or TRBV12-4 and TRBJ2-5; as DNA is missing, the TRBD1 call by TCRdb cannot be tested. The CDR3 consists of 18 residues. CDR3 protein: CASSLFHPGQGARETQYF.

The CDR3 is CSVEVARGGEQFF. The chain is built from TRBV29-1 and TRBJ2-1; TCRdb gives TRBD1 as the D gene, but with no DNA this cannot be confirmed. Germline V gene sequence: CDR1 SQVTM, CDR2 ANQGSEA. The CDR3 covers 13 residues.

V and J are TRBV10-3 and TRBJ2-7; absent DNA, TCRdb's TRBD1 call cannot be checked. CDR3 length equals 16 residues. Germline lookup yields CDR1 ENHRY and CDR2 SYGVKD. CDR3 in amino acids: CAISDTGVGNSYEQYF.

V and J are TRBV19 and TRBJ2-7; lacking DNA, the TRBD2 call made by TCRdb goes unchecked. Per germline, CDR1 LNHDA and CDR2 SQIVND (reference sequence). This CDR3 region has 14 residues. The CDR3 loop is CASSIGIGTYEQYF.

The genes are TRBV5-1 and TRBJ1-1; absent DNA, TCRdb's TRBD1 call cannot be checked. Germline V lookup: CDR1 SGHRS, CDR2 YFSETQ. This CDR3 region has 14 residues. CDR3 in amino acids: CASTSGRENTEAFF. Together with reference TRBV5-1 and TRBJ1-1, the CDR3 gives the full variable domain: KAGVTQTPRYLIKTRGQQVTLSCSPISGHRSVSWYQQTPGQGLQFLFEYFSETQRNKGNFPGRFSGRQFSNSRSEMNVSTLELGDSALYLCASTSGRENTEAFFGQGTRLTVV.

The chain combines TRBV5-1 with TRBJ1-2; no DNA is available, so the TRBD1 call from TCRdb remains unchecked. This CDR3 spans 14 amino acids. Looked up from germline, CDR1 is SGHRS and CDR2 is YFSETQ. This chain's CDR3 is CASSVAGENYGYTF.

This chain connects TRBV20-1 to TRBJ1-4; TCRdb reports TRBD1, a call that lacks DNA to check it against. Germline values: CDR1 DFQATT, CDR2 SNEGSKA (reference sequence). The CDR3 loop spans 14 amino acids. This chain's CDR3 is CSARDIGRGEKLFF.

The chain combines TRBV6-5 with TRBJ2-2; TCRdb lists TRBD1, though no DNA is available to test this call. CDR1 is MNHEY and CDR2 is SVGAGI in the germline V gene. The CDR3 has 18 residues. This chain's CDR3 is CASSYSAGRGTNTGELFF.

This chain connects TRBV14 to TRBJ2-1; TCRdb reports TRBD2, a call that lacks DNA to check it against. The CDR3 sequence is 16 residues long. In germline, CDR1 is SGHDN, CDR2 FVKESK. The CDR3 reads CASSSPIAGGYNEQFF.

The J gene is TRBJ2-3, the V gene TRBV24-1; TCRdb selects TRBD1, and the lack of DNA leaves this call unchecked. This CDR3 spans 13 amino acids. Germline CDR1 reads KGHDR; CDR2 reads SFDVKD. This CDR3 is CATSDGGTDTQYF.

The genes are TRBV10-3 and TRBJ1-5; the TCRdb call, TRBD1, lacks DNA for checking. The CDR3 covers 14 residues. Per the germline V gene, CDR1 is ENHRY and CDR2 is SYGVKD. The CDR3 loop is CAISKGAVGQPQHF.

The chain links TRBV20-1 to TRBJ1-3. The length of the CDR3 is 13 residues. From germline, CDR1 is DFQATT and CDR2 SNEGSKA (reference sequence). Here the CDR3 reads CSARAGSRNTIYF.

The genes are TRBV20-1 and TRBJ2-3; the D call from TCRdb, TRBD1, cannot be confirmed without DNA. Looked up from germline, CDR1 is DFQATT and CDR2 is SNEGSKA (reference sequence). The CDR3 consists of 15 residues. CDR3 loop: CSATSRGQATDTQYF.

The J gene is TRBJ2-3, the V gene TRBV19. The CDR3 spans 13 residues. The V gene's germline CDR1 is LNHDA and CDR2 SQIVND (reference sequence). The CDR3 loop reads CASSRATTDTQYF.

This sequence joins TRBV12-3 or TRBV12-4 and TRBJ1-2. CDR3 length: 18 amino acids. CDR3 loop: CASSYEGLTAEGSYGYTF.

The chain couples TRBV29-1 to TRBJ2-6; TCRdb returns TRBD1, unconfirmable since there is no DNA. The CDR3 length is 16 residues. The germline V gene encodes CDR1 SQVTM and CDR2 ANQGSEA. CDR3 amino acids: CSVSDRVQSGANVLTF. Supplemented by reference TRBV29-1 and TRBJ2-6, the full variable domain reads SAVISQKPSRDICQRGTSLTIQCQVDSQVTMMFWYRQQPGQSLTLIATANQGSEATYESGFVIDKFPISRPNLTFSTLTVSNMSPEDSSIYLCSVSDRVQSGANVLTFGAGSRLTVL.

V is TRBV2 and J is TRBJ2-7; TCRdb reports TRBD1, a call that lacks DNA to check it against. This CDR3 comprises 14 residues. CDR1 SNHLY and CDR2 FYNNEI come from the germline V gene. The CDR3 loop reads CASRAGALFYEQYF. Complete variable domain (other parts from reference TRBV2 and TRBJ2-7): EPEVTQTPSHQVTQMGQEVILRCVPISNHLYFYWYRQILGQKVEFLVSFYNNEISEKSEIFDDQFSVERPDGSNFTLKIRSTKLEDSAMYFCASRAGALFYEQYFGPGTRLTVT.

The rearrangement links TRBV5-1 to TRBJ2-2. Germline CDR1 and CDR2: SGHRS and YFSETQ. The CDR3 is 16 residues long. Here the CDR3 reads CASSLRVATVTGELFF.

V usage is TRBV28 and J usage is TRBJ2-7; TCRdb names TRBD1, which stays unverified in the absence of DNA. Germline V gene lookup returns CDR1 MDHEN and CDR2 SYDVKM. The CDR3 runs 15 residues. The CDR3 sequence: CASSFIRTGVYEQYF.

The chain employs TRBV20-1 and TRBJ1-6; TCRdb picks TRBD1, but there is no DNA to check that call. Germline V gene data show CDR1 as DFQATT and CDR2 as SNEGSKA (reference sequence). The CDR3 is made up of 15 amino acids. The CDR3 spells CSARGQGVDYSPLHF.